Only one count was recorded for the clone carrying this T cell receptor (beta chain). Repertoires were generated with immunoSEQ multiplex PCR, while TCRdb's copy carries only in-frame clones and drops some. This sample yields 2 million to 2.5 million clones, of which roughly 93% are seen a single time; 0.35% to 0.45% belongs to the top ten. The data were obtained in a study of shared clonotypes between healthy human individuals. Per the germline V gene, CDR1 is MDHEN and CDR2 is SYDVKM. CDR3 length: 14 residues. V gene TRBV28 combines with J gene TRBJ2-5; unclear D gene. Near its end, the DNA agrees better with TRBJ2-7, so the J call may be wrong. Sequencing used naive CD4+ T cells from PBMCs. Subset meaning: CD45RA+ positively selected. The clonotype originates from a man aged 18 to 30 in good health. Some clones in this sample may be carry-over from other donors' samples. CDR3: CASSGRSHANEQYF. The CDR3 nucleotides read TGTGCCAGCAGTGGCCGCAGCCACGCGAACGAGCAGTACTTC.